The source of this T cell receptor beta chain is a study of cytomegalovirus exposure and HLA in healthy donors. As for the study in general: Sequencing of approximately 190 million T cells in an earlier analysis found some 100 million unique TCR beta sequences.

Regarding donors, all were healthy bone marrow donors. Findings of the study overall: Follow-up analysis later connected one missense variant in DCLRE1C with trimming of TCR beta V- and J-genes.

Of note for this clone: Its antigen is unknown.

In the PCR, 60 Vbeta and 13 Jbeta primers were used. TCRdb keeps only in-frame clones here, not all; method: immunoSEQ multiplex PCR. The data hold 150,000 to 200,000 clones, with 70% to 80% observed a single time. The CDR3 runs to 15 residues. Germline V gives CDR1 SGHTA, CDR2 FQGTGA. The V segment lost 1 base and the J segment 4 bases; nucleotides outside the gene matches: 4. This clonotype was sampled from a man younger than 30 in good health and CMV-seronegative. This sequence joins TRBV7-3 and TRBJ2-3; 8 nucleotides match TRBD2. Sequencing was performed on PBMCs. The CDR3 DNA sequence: TGTGCCAGCAGCTTAATGTCGGGGGGGGCAGATACGCAGTATTTT. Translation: CASSLMSGGADTQYF.